The T cell receptor (beta chain) described here comes from a study of cytomegalovirus exposure and HLA in healthy donors. Study-level results: A link between a missense DCLRE1C variant and TCR beta V- and J-gene trimming emerged from a later analysis. Several of the most significant clusters were apparently associated with common viral pathogens in a later analysis. In an earlier analysis, in 587 donors, most V segments appeared productive either ~87% or ~30% of the time. One cluster of highly shared sequence variants probably arose as a sequencing artifact.

From germline, CDR1 is DFQATT and CDR2 SNEGSKA (reference sequence). V lost 4 bases and J lost 6, with 7 bases in between. This CDR3 is 11 amino acids long. This clone came up a few times. Its antigen is unidentified. The PCR contained 60 Vbeta and 13 Jbeta primers. The data were produced by immunoSEQ multiplex PCR, yet TCRdb's version contains in-frame clones alone and is incomplete. This table has approximately 150,000 clones, around three quarters appearing once. The J gene is TRBJ2-1, the V gene TRBV20-1; no reliable D call. The material sequenced was PBMCs. This clonotype was obtained from a man aged 40-49 years in good health and CMV-seronegative. The CDR3 DNA follows: TGCAGTGCTACCTGGCCCAATGAGCAGTTCTTC. It specifies CSATWPNEQFF.